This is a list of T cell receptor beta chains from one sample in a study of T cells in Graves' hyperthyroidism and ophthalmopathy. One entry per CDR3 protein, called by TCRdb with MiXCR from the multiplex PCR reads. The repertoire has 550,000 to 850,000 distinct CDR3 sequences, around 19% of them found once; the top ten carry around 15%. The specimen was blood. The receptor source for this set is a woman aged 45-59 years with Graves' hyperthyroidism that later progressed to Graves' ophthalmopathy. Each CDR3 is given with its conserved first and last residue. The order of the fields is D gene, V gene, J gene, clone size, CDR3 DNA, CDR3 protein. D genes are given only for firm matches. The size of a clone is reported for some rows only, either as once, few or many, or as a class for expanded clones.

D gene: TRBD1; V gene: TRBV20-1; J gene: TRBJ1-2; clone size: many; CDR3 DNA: TGCAGTGCCCCAGAGATAACAGGGGGCTATGGCTACACCTTC; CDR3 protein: CSAPEITGGYGYTF
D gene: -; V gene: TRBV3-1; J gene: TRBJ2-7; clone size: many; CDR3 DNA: TGTGCCAGCAGCGCGACATCCTACTACGAGCAGTACTTC; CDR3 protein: CASSATSYYEQYF
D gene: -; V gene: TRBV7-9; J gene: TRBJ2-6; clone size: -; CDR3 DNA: TGTGCCAGCAGCTTAATCGGGAGTCCTGGGGCCAACGTCCTGACTTTC; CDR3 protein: CASSLIGSPGANVLTF
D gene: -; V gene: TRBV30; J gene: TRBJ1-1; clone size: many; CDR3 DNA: TGTGCCTGGATGGAGAACACTGAAGCTTTCTTT; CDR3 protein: CAWMENTEAFF
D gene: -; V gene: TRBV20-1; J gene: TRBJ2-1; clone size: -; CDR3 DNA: TGCAGTGCTAGAGATTACGGACTAAGAAGTGTAAATGAGCAGTTCTTC; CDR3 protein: CSARDYGLRSVNEQFF
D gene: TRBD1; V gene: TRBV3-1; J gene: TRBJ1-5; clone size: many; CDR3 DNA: TGTGCCAGCAGCCAAGATAGGACAGGGCTTAATCAGCCCCAGCATTTT; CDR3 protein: CASSQDRTGLNQPQHF
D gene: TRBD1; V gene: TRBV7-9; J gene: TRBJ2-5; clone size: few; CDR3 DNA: TGTGCCAGCAGCTTAAGAGGCGACAGGGGATCTATAAAAGAGACCCAGTACTTC; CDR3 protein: CASSLRGDRGSIKETQYF
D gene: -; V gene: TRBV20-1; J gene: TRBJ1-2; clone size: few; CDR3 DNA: TGCAGTGCTCTAAAGGAGCCGAGAGGGGTGGTTGATGGCTACACCTTC; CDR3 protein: CSALKEPRGVVDGYTF
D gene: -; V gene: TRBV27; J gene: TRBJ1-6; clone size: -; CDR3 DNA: TGTGCCAGCGGCTGGGGGAGTAATTCACCCCTCCACTTT; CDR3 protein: CASGWGSNSPLHF
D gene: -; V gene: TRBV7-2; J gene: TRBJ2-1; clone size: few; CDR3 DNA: TGTGCCAGCAGCTTCATGGACGGTTACAATGAGCAGTTCTTC; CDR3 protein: CASSFMDGYNEQFF
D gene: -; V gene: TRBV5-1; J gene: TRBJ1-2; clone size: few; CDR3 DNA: TGCGCCAGCAGCTCCGGATGGGATGATTCTGGCTACACCTTC; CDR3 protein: CASSSGWDDSGYTF
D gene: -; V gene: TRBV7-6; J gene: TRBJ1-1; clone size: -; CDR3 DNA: TGTGCCAGCAGCTCAACAGTACGGAGGGCTTCGAACACTGAAGCTCTCTTT; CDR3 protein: CASSSTVRRASNTEALF
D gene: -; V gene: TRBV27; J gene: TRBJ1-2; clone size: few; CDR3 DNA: TGTGCCAGCAGTTTTCGAGGTGGCAATGGCTACACCTTC; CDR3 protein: CASSFRGGNGYTF
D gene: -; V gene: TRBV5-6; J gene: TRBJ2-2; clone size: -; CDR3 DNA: TGTGCCAGCAGCCTCTTCTCCGGGGAGCTGTTTTTT; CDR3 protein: CASSLFSGELFF
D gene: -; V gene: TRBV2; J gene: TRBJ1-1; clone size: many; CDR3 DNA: TGTGCCAGCAGTGCCCTGGGGGGGGCGAACACTGAAGCTTTCTTT; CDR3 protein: CASSALGGANTEAFF
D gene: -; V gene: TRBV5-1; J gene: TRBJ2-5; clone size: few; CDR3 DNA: TGCGCCAGCAGGCCTGACGGCGCAGAGACCCAGTACTTC; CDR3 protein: CASRPDGAETQYF
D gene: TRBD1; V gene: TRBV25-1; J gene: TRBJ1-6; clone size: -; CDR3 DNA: TGTGCCAGCAGTGAAGACAGGGACCCGGATTCACCCCTCCACTTT; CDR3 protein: CASSEDRDPDSPLHF
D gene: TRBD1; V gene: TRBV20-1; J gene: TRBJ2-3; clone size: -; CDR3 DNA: TGCAGTGCTAGGGGGACAGGGCCTGATTCTAGCACAGATACGCAGTATTTT; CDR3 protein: CSARGTGPDSSTDTQYF
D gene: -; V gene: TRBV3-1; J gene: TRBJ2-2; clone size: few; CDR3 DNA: TGTGCCAGCAGCTTAGAGCACCCAGCCAACACCGGGGAGCTGTTTTTT; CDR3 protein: CASSLEHPANTGELFF
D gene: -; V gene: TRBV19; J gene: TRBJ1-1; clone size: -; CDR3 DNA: TGTGCCAGTAGGGACCGGGACGTCGATCAATGCGCTTTCTTT; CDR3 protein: CASRDRDVDQCAFF
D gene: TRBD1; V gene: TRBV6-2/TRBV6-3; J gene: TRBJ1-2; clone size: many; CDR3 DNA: TGTGCCAGCAGTTCCCACCGGGACAGGTTCCTCTATGGCTACACCTTC; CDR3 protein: CASSSHRDRFLYGYTF
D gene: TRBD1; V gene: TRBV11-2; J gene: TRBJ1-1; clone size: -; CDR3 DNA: TGTGCCAGCAGCAAACCCGGGACAGGGTTCACTGAAGCTTTCTTT; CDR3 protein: CASSKPGTGFTEAFF